A selection of T cell receptor beta chains follows, all from one sample in a study of T cells in Graves' hyperthyroidism and ophthalmopathy. MiXCR was run by TCRdb on the multiplex PCR reads, yielding one entry per CDR3 protein. The sample holds around 500,000 distinct CDR3 sequences; around 14% are singletons and the top ten take less than 20%. The specimen sequenced was blood. The receptors derive from a woman aged 18-29 years with Graves' hyperthyroidism. Both conserved end residues are part of each CDR3. The order of the fields is V gene, CDR3 length, D gene, clone size, J gene, CDR3 DNA, CDR3 protein. D genes are given only for firm matches. The listing skips clone size in some rows; elsewhere it reads once, few, many or a size class.

v_call: TRBV24-1; cdr3_length: 13; d_call: TRBD1; clone_size: many; j_call: TRBJ1-2; cdr3_nt: TGTGCCACCTCGCGACAGGGTGTGCATGGCTACACCTTC; cdr3_aa: CATSRQGVHGYTF
v_call: TRBV5-1; cdr3_length: 15; d_call: -; clone_size: -; j_call: TRBJ2-5; cdr3_nt: TGCGCCAGCAGCTTTACGGGGGTAGTGTTGGAGACCCAGTACTTC; cdr3_aa: CASSFTGVVLETQYF
v_call: TRBV6-6; cdr3_length: 14; d_call: TRBD1; clone_size: many; j_call: TRBJ2-7; cdr3_nt: TGTGCCAGCAGTTACGAGGGGGCGCAGTCCGAGCAGTACTTC; cdr3_aa: CASSYEGAQSEQYF
v_call: TRBV6-1; cdr3_length: 14; d_call: -; clone_size: -; j_call: TRBJ2-2; cdr3_nt: TGTGCCAGCAGTAGTGCTGGTCCGTTACGGGGGCTGTTTTTT; cdr3_aa: CASSSAGPLRGLFF
v_call: TRBV14; cdr3_length: 14; d_call: TRBD1; clone_size: many; j_call: TRBJ2-1; cdr3_nt: TGTGCCAGCAGCCAACGACAGGGCTACAATGAGCAGTTCTTC; cdr3_aa: CASSQRQGYNEQFF
v_call: TRBV19; cdr3_length: 15; d_call: TRBD1; clone_size: many; j_call: TRBJ2-4; cdr3_nt: TGTGCCAGTAGTGTGTCAGGGGGAGCCAAAAACATTCAGTACTTC; cdr3_aa: CASSVSGGAKNIQYF
v_call: TRBV11-2; cdr3_length: 16; d_call: TRBD1; clone_size: -; j_call: TRBJ1-2; cdr3_nt: TGTGCCAGCAGCTTAGGAACAGGGACAGGCGGCATGGGCTACACCTTC; cdr3_aa: CASSLGTGTGGMGYTF
v_call: TRBV14; cdr3_length: 15; d_call: -; clone_size: many; j_call: TRBJ1-6; cdr3_nt: TGTGCCAGCAGCCAAGGGGTAGGAAACCATTCACCCCTCCACTTT; cdr3_aa: CASSQGVGNHSPLHF
v_call: TRBV7-2; cdr3_length: 17; d_call: TRBD2; clone_size: -; j_call: TRBJ2-1; cdr3_nt: TGTGCCAGCAGCTTAGTAAGTACTAGCGGGAGCTGCAATGAGCAGTTCTTC; cdr3_aa: CASSLVSTSGSCNEQFF
v_call: TRBV2; cdr3_length: 13; d_call: -; clone_size: many; j_call: TRBJ1-1; cdr3_nt: TGTGCCAGCAGTGTTGGGGTGAACACTGAAGCTTTCTTT; cdr3_aa: CASSVGVNTEAFF
v_call: TRBV15; cdr3_length: 15; d_call: TRBD1; clone_size: few; j_call: TRBJ1-5; cdr3_nt: TGTGCCACCAGCAGGCCGGACAGGAGCAATCAGCCCCAGCATTTT; cdr3_aa: CATSRPDRSNQPQHF
v_call: TRBV15; cdr3_length: 14; d_call: -; clone_size: -; j_call: TRBJ1-2; cdr3_nt: TGTGCCACCAGCAGAGATACCGGTAGTACTGGCTACACCTTC; cdr3_aa: CATSRDTGSTGYTF
v_call: TRBV2; cdr3_length: 16; d_call: -; clone_size: many; j_call: TRBJ2-6; cdr3_nt: TGTGCCAGCTCCTCCGGTCGGGTTTCTGGGGCCAACGTCCTGACTTTC; cdr3_aa: CASSSGRVSGANVLTF
v_call: TRBV18; cdr3_length: 13; d_call: -; clone_size: -; j_call: TRBJ1-2; cdr3_nt: TGTGCCAGCTCACCTTCAGGGGAATTTGGCTACACCTTC; cdr3_aa: CASSPSGEFGYTF
v_call: TRBV25-1; cdr3_length: 15; d_call: -; clone_size: -; j_call: TRBJ1-5; cdr3_nt: TGTGCCAGCAGTGAATCAGAGGGGGGATTTCAGCCCCAGCATTTT; cdr3_aa: CASSESEGGFQPQHF
v_call: TRBV18; cdr3_length: 14; d_call: -; clone_size: -; j_call: TRBJ2-2; cdr3_nt: TGTGCCAGCTCACAGGGGAGGAACACCGGGGAGCTGTTTTTT; cdr3_aa: CASSQGRNTGELFF
v_call: TRBV5-1; cdr3_length: 15; d_call: -; clone_size: -; j_call: TRBJ1-2; cdr3_nt: TGCGCCAGCAGCTCCTACAGGAAGGAGGGGTATGGCTACACCTTC; cdr3_aa: CASSSYRKEGYGYTF
v_call: TRBV6-1; cdr3_length: 16; d_call: -; clone_size: few; j_call: TRBJ2-3; cdr3_nt: TGTGCCAGCCAAACAAACGGACGACTAAACACAGATACGCAGTATTTT; cdr3_aa: CASQTNGRLNTDTQYF
v_call: TRBV19; cdr3_length: 15; d_call: TRBD1; clone_size: -; j_call: TRBJ2-7; cdr3_nt: TGTGCCAGTAGTATAAGACAGGGCTGGTCCTACGAGCAGTACTTC; cdr3_aa: CASSIRQGWSYEQYF
v_call: TRBV27; cdr3_length: 16; d_call: -; clone_size: many; j_call: TRBJ2-2; cdr3_nt: TGTGCCAGCAGCCTCCGTCTGGTCGCGAACACCGGGGAGCTGTTTTTT; cdr3_aa: CASSLRLVANTGELFF
v_call: TRBV19; cdr3_length: 16; d_call: -; clone_size: -; j_call: TRBJ1-6; cdr3_nt: TGTGCCAGTAGTATGGAGGGGGAAGGGCGCGGCTCACCCCTCCACTTT; cdr3_aa: CASSMEGEGRGSPLHF
v_call: TRBV4-1; cdr3_length: 16; d_call: TRBD2; clone_size: -; j_call: TRBJ2-2; cdr3_nt: TGCGCCAGCAGCCACCTCTTGCGGGAGAGGTCCGGGGAGCTGTTTTTT; cdr3_aa: CASSHLLRERSGELFF
v_call: TRBV20-1; cdr3_length: 12; d_call: TRBD2; clone_size: many; j_call: TRBJ2-3; cdr3_nt: TGCAGTGCTCCGACTAGCAAAGATACGCAGTATTTT; cdr3_aa: CSAPTSKDTQYF
v_call: TRBV6-1; cdr3_length: 14; d_call: -; clone_size: few; j_call: TRBJ2-2; cdr3_nt: TGTGCCAGCAGACAGGGACTAAACACCGGGGAGCTGTTTTTT; cdr3_aa: CASRQGLNTGELFF
v_call: TRBV6-1; cdr3_length: 15; d_call: -; clone_size: many; j_call: TRBJ1-5; cdr3_nt: TGTGCCAGCAGTACAGATACCTATAGCAATCAGCCCCAGCATTTT; cdr3_aa: CASSTDTYSNQPQHF
v_call: TRBV18; cdr3_length: 17; d_call: TRBD1; clone_size: many; j_call: TRBJ1-1; cdr3_nt: TGTGCCAGCTCACCACCTTATCTTGCAGGGGGGAACACTGAAGCTTTCTTT; cdr3_aa: CASSPPYLAGGNTEAFF
v_call: TRBV18; cdr3_length: 19; d_call: TRBD1; clone_size: -; j_call: TRBJ1-1; cdr3_nt: TGTGCCAGCTCACCGACCGGTTCGTTAACAGGGGGTTTTGACGCTGAAGCTTTCTTT; cdr3_aa: CASSPTGSLTGGFDAEAFF
v_call: TRBV5-1; cdr3_length: 14; d_call: -; clone_size: many; j_call: TRBJ2-3; cdr3_nt: TGCGCCAGCAGCTACCGACAGAGCACAGATACGCAGTATTTT; cdr3_aa: CASSYRQSTDTQYF
v_call: TRBV25-1; cdr3_length: 15; d_call: -; clone_size: few; j_call: TRBJ1-1; cdr3_nt: TGTGCCAGCAGTGAATACGAAAGACCAGATTACCGGGCTTTCTTT; cdr3_aa: CASSEYERPDYRAFF
v_call: TRBV2; cdr3_length: 13; d_call: -; clone_size: many; j_call: TRBJ2-5; cdr3_nt: TGTGCCAGCAGTGGAACAGGGACAGAGACCCAGTACTTC; cdr3_aa: CASSGTGTETQYF
v_call: TRBV5-4; cdr3_length: 16; d_call: TRBD2; clone_size: many; j_call: TRBJ2-2; cdr3_nt: TGTGCCAGCAGCTTAGGACTAGCGGGTCGGACCGGGGAGCTGTTTTTT; cdr3_aa: CASSLGLAGRTGELFF
v_call: TRBV27; cdr3_length: 12; d_call: -; clone_size: -; j_call: TRBJ1-6; cdr3_nt: TGTGCCAGCAGTGATAATCGTTCACCCCTCCACTTT; cdr3_aa: CASSDNRSPLHF
v_call: TRBV14; cdr3_length: 16; d_call: -; clone_size: many; j_call: TRBJ1-2; cdr3_nt: TGTGCCAGCAGCCCAATTAGCGCACCTAATAACTATGGCTACACCTTC; cdr3_aa: CASSPISAPNNYGYTF
v_call: TRBV11-2; cdr3_length: 16; d_call: TRBD2; clone_size: -; j_call: TRBJ2-5; cdr3_nt: TGTGCCAGCAGCTTAGGGCCAGCGGGGAACCAAGAGACCCAGTACTTC; cdr3_aa: CASSLGPAGNQETQYF
v_call: TRBV2; cdr3_length: 16; d_call: TRBD2; clone_size: many; j_call: TRBJ2-1; cdr3_nt: TGTGCCAGCAGTGAAATGGCGGGACTAATGATGGATGAGCAGTTCTTC; cdr3_aa: CASSEMAGLMMDEQFF
v_call: TRBV19; cdr3_length: 12; d_call: -; clone_size: many; j_call: TRBJ1-5; cdr3_nt: TGTGCCAGTAGTCAGGGGTTGATAGCCCAGCATTTT; cdr3_aa: CASSQGLIAQHF
v_call: TRBV6-5; cdr3_length: 14; d_call: -; clone_size: -; j_call: TRBJ1-2; cdr3_nt: TGTGCCAGCAGTTACTTAACAGTAGGAGGAGGCTACACCTTC; cdr3_aa: CASSYLTVGGGYTF
v_call: TRBV5-1; cdr3_length: 15; d_call: -; clone_size: few; j_call: TRBJ2-3; cdr3_nt: TGCGCCAGCAAATCTAGGGGGGATCCCACAGATACGCAGTATTTT; cdr3_aa: CASKSRGDPTDTQYF
v_call: TRBV3-1; cdr3_length: 15; d_call: -; clone_size: -; j_call: TRBJ2-7; cdr3_nt: TGTGCCAGCAGCCAGAAAGTAAGCCTCTCCTACGAGCAGTACTTC; cdr3_aa: CASSQKVSLSYEQYF
v_call: TRBV5-1; cdr3_length: 14; d_call: TRBD1; clone_size: -; j_call: TRBJ1-4; cdr3_nt: TGCGCCAGCAGGCCGGGACAGACTAATGAAAAACTGTTTTTT; cdr3_aa: CASRPGQTNEKLFF
v_call: TRBV20-1; cdr3_length: 15; d_call: TRBD2; clone_size: many; j_call: TRBJ2-1; cdr3_nt: TGCAGTGCGGTAATCGGGACTAGCGGCTACAATGAGCAGTTCTTC; cdr3_aa: CSAVIGTSGYNEQFF
v_call: TRBV3-1; cdr3_length: 13; d_call: -; clone_size: -; j_call: TRBJ1-1; cdr3_nt: TGTGCCAGCAGCCAATACGGGGCCACTGAAGCTTTCTTT; cdr3_aa: CASSQYGATEAFF